This T cell receptor beta chain was captured by sequencing in a study of blood T cell repertoires in COVID-19. From germline, CDR1 is SNHLY and CDR2 FYNNEI. V lost 6 bases, J lost 7 bases, and 7 bases lay in between. The CDR3 totals 12 residues. Per the authors' pipeline: Reference gene primer amplification in the assay estimated nucleated cell counts. The table came from immunoSEQ multiplex PCR; TCRdb's copy has only in-frame clones and leaves some out. V and J calls and clone size come straight from that table; D and trimming were deduced from the DNA. The repertoire holds 150,000 to 200,000 clones, with almost 85% as singletons.

The source of this sequence is a woman older than 75 with acute or convalescent COVID-19. The sequenced sample consisted of peripheral blood. The chain recombines TRBV2 with TRBJ1-6; the D is unclear. CDR3 sequence reads: CASRESNSPLHF. The CDR3 DNA reads TGTGCCAGCAGGGAGTCCAATTCACCCCTCCACTTT. The entire variable domain, with the rest obtained from reference TRBV2 and TRBJ1-6, is as follows: EPEVTQTPSHQVTQMGQEVILRCVPISNHLYFYWYRQILGQKVEFLVSFYNNEISEKSEIFDDQFSVERPDGSNFTLKIRSTKLEDSAMYFCASRESNSPLHFGNGTRLTVT.